The 23 T cell receptor beta chains reported below all come from one sample, sequenced in a study of shared clonotypes between healthy human individuals. Sequencing used immunoSEQ multiplex PCR; TCRdb keeps in-frame clones, though not all of them. The sample consists of about 1,800,000 clones, approximately 95% of them appearing once. Naive-designated CD8 cells lacked CD45RO, were positively enriched for CCR7, and omitted terminally differentiated effector memory CD45RA+ cells. The sequencing input was naive CD8+ T cells sorted from blood. Receptors originate from a man between 18 and 29 years old in good health.

The chain combines TRBV6-5 with TRBJ1-3; D remains ambiguous. The CDR3 is 13 amino acids. Per the germline V gene, CDR1 is MNHEY and CDR2 is SVGAGI. Trimming removed 8 bases at V and 2 bases at J, with 10 bases between. CDR3 region: CASRLEAGNTIYF. The CDR3 DNA reads as TGTGCCAGCCGACTGGAAGCTGGAAACACCATATATTTT.

The rearrangement links TRBV30 to TRBJ2-1; 15 nucleotides match TRBD2. Germline V gene data show CDR1 as GTSNPN and CDR2 as SVGIG (reference sequence). The CDR3 length is 14 residues. V lost 4 bases to trimming and J lost 15 bases; unmatched junction nucleotides: 10. The CDR3 is CAWTHPGLAGGRFF. The CDR3 coding sequence is TGTGCCTGGACACATCCGGGACTAGCGGGAGGCCGGTTCTTC. The full variable domain, completed using reference TRBV30 and TRBJ2-1, is SQTIHQWPATLVQPVGSPLSLECTVEGTSNPNLYWYRQAAGRGLQLLFYSVGIGQISSEVPQNLSASRPQDRQFILSSKKLLLSDSGFYLCAWTHPGLAGGRFFGPGTRLTVL.

The rearrangement uses TRBV7-9 and TRBJ2-1; 9 bases are a match to TRBD1. The germline gives CDR1 SEHNR, CDR2 FQNEAQ (reference sequence). J was trimmed by 6 bases and V by 4 bases; bases with no gene match: 4. The CDR3 loop spans 14 amino acids. The CDR3 region has the DNA TGTGCCAGCAGCTATTGGACAGGGGCCAATGAGCAGTTCTTC. It specifies CASSYWTGANEQFF.

This chain joins TRBV5-6 and TRBJ2-1, with D hard to call. V lost 4 bases to trimming and J lost 8 bases, with 10 bases between them. This CDR3 comprises 12 residues. Germline V gene sequence: CDR1 SGHDT, CDR2 YYEEEE. CDR3 nucleotide sequence: TGTGCCAGCAGCGGAGTAGCCGATGAGCAGTTCTTC. Translating it yields CASSGVADEQFF. The full variable domain, with the rest looked up from reference TRBV5-6 and TRBJ2-1, is DAGVTQSPTHLIKTRGQQVTLRCSPKSGHDTVSWYQQALGQGPQFIFQYYEEEERQRGNFPDRFSGHQFPNYSSELNVNALLLGDSALYLCASSGVADEQFFGPGTRLTVL.

The chain has TRBV4-1 and TRBJ2-7; D is possibly TRBD1 or TRBD2 (5 bases each). This CDR3 is built from 14 residues. Germline CDR1 reads MGHRA; CDR2 reads YSYEKL. Trimming cost V 1 base and J 3 bases, with 10 bases left between them. The DNA for the CDR3 is TGCGCCAGCAGCCAAGTTCAGGGACGCTACGAGCAGTACTTC. This encodes CASSQVQGRYEQYF.

The J gene is TRBJ1-1, the V gene TRBV13; D unclear. The length of the CDR3 is 13 residues. Germline CDR1 PRHDT, CDR2 FYEKMQ (reference sequence). With 4 bases removed from V and 7 bases from J, the gap between germline ends came to 13 bases. The CDR3 nucleotides are TGTGCCAGCAGCTCCGGCACCTACCTTGAAGCTTTCTTT. This gives the protein CASSSGTYLEAFF.

V and J are TRBV7-2 and TRBJ2-1; D possibly corresponds to TRBD2 (6 bases). Germline-derived CDR1 and CDR2 are SGHTA and FQGNSA. This CDR3 region has 15 residues. The germline V and J ends were trimmed by 6 bases and 7 bases, with 19 bases remaining between them. The CDR3 bases are TGTGCCAGCAGTCCCGGGACTCCCGCGGTAAATGAGCAGTTCTTC. It encodes CASSPGTPAVNEQFF.

Note on this clone: This sample also contains other DNA sequences that code for the same CDR3. The chain links TRBV7-9 to TRBJ2-1; perhaps TRBD2 as D (6 bases). The length of the CDR3 is 15 residues. The V gene's germline CDR1 is SEHNR and CDR2 FQNEAQ (reference sequence). Trimming stripped 1 base from V and 0 bases from J, with 7 bases between. CDR3 nucleotide sequence: TGTGCCAGCAGCTTAGACGGGAGCTCCTACAATGAGCAGTTCTTC. Translating it yields CASSLDGSSYNEQFF.

This chain links TRBV5-6 with TRBJ1-5; no clear D. The CDR3 is 12 residues long. Per germline, CDR1 SGHDT and CDR2 YYEEEE. V was clipped by 4 bases and J by 6 bases, with 8 bases between them. CDR3: CASSEWGQPQHF. The CDR3 DNA reads as TGTGCCAGCAGCGAGTGGGGTCAGCCCCAGCATTTT.

Remarks on this clone: Other DNA sequences of this sample code for an identical CDR3. This rearrangement joins TRBV6-1 to TRBJ1-2; 9 positions agree with TRBD1. With 5 bases clipped from V and 4 bases from J, the junction kept 5 bases outside the gene matches. This CDR3 region has 14 residues. Germline V lookup: CDR1 MNHNS, CDR2 SASEGT. As DNA, the CDR3 is TGTGCCAGCAGTCCGGGACAGGGCGTCTATGGCTACACCTTC. It specifies CASSPGQGVYGYTF.

The chain employs TRBV2 and TRBJ2-1; TRBD2 matches at 7 bases. This CDR3 is built from 11 residues. The ends lost 8 bases at V and 10 bases at J; junction bases unmatched: 5. CDR1 and CDR2 from the germline V gene are SNHLY and FYNNEI. The CDR3 sequence is CASGISGEQFF. The CDR3, as DNA: TGTGCCAGCGGTATTAGCGGGGAGCAGTTCTTC. The complete variable domain, with remaining parts taken from reference TRBV2 and TRBJ2-1, reads EPEVTQTPSHQVTQMGQEVILRCVPISNHLYFYWYRQILGQKVEFLVSFYNNEISEKSEIFDDQFSVERPDGSNFTLKIRSTKLEDSAMYFCASGISGEQFFGPGTRLTVL.

The chain uses TRBV7-6 and TRBJ1-1; D remains unclear. V shed 0 bases and J shed 5 bases, with 10 bases lying between them. CDR3 length: 14 residues. CDR1 SGHVS and CDR2 FNYEAQ come from the germline V gene. The CDR3 reads CASSLALVPTEAFF. CDR3 in DNA: TGTGCCAGCAGCTTAGCCCTGGTTCCGACTGAAGCTTTCTTT.

The chain carries TRBV27 and TRBJ1-2; 7 bases align to TRBD1. The CDR3 sequence is 15 residues long. From germline, CDR1 is MNHEY and CDR2 SMNVEV (reference sequence). V shed 5 bases, J shed 4 bases, and the junction held 10 bases outside the gene matches. The CDR3 loop reads CASSPKDRSVYGYTF. In DNA, the CDR3 is TGTGCCAGCAGTCCGAAGGACAGGAGTGTCTATGGCTACACCTTC.

The genes are TRBV15 and TRBJ1-5, with unresolved D. Germline CDR1 is LNHNV and CDR2 is YYDKDF (reference sequence). The CDR3 is 12 amino acids. Trimming shortened V by 8 bases and J by 0 bases, and 5 bases separated the two germline ends. CDR3 sequence: CATGYSNQPQHF. In nucleotides, the CDR3 is TGTGCCACCGGGTATAGCAATCAGCCCCAGCATTTT. The variable domain in full, completed from reference TRBV15 and TRBJ1-5, reads DAMVIQNPRYQVTQFGKPVTLSCSQTLNHNVMYWYQQKSSQAPKLLFHYYDKDFNNEADTPDNFQSRRPNTSFCFLDIRSPGLGDTAMYLCATGYSNQPQHFGDGTRLSIL.

The chain carries TRBV28 and TRBJ1-5; no clear D gene. Germline CDR1 is MDHEN and CDR2 is SYDVKM. Trimming took off 5 bases at V and 0 bases at J, with 11 bases between the two ends. The CDR3 covers 15 residues. CDR3 in amino acids: CASSAVGYSNQPQHF. CDR3 bases: TGTGCCAGCAGTGCGGTCGGCTATAGCAATCAGCCCCAGCATTTT.

Remarks on this clone: This sample also contains other DNA sequences that code for the same CDR3. The V and J genes are TRBV30 and TRBJ2-7; D is perhaps TRBD1 (5 bases). Germline CDR1 reads GTSNPN; CDR2 reads SVGIG (reference sequence). The ends were cut back, 4 bases at V and 1 base at J, with 5 bases in the middle. The CDR3 runs to 11 residues. The CDR3 protein is CAWTGSYEQYF. CDR3 bases: TGTGCCTGGACAGGGTCCTACGAGCAGTACTTC.

This clone was detected only once. The DNA for the CDR3 is TGTGCCAGCGGTGAGCAGTTCTTC. The encoded protein is CASGEQFF. V is TRBV6-5 and J is TRBJ2-1; the D is unclear. The CDR3 sequence is 8 residues long. Trimming cost V 8 bases and J 9 bases, with 2 bases left between them. CDR1 MNHEY and CDR2 SVGAGI come from the germline V gene.

The rearrangement links TRBV10-2 to TRBJ2-1, with 10 bases fitting TRBD1. The germline CDR1 and CDR2 sequences are WSHSY and SAAADI. There are 14 residues in the CDR3. Trimming took 7 bases from V and 3 from J; bases not matched to a gene: 3. CDR3 region: CASKDRGLYNEQFF. In DNA, the CDR3 is TGCGCCAGCAAAGACAGGGGGCTCTACAATGAGCAGTTCTTC.

The CDR3 sequence: CASSGGSSADTQYF. In nucleotides, the CDR3 is TGTGCCAGTAGTGGAGGGTCAAGCGCAGATACGCAGTATTTT. The chain has TRBV19 and TRBJ2-3; D is perhaps TRBD2 (6 bases). This CDR3 is 14 amino acids long. CDR1 LNHDA and CDR2 SQIVND come from the germline V gene (reference sequence). V was shortened by 5 bases and J by 4 bases, with 13 bases between the two germline ends.

V gene TRBV5-1 combines with J gene TRBJ1-1; a possible D gene is TRBD1 (5 bases). Deletions cut 4 bases from V and 1 base from J, with 8 bases between. Germline V lookup: CDR1 SGHRS, CDR2 YFSETQ. CDR3 length equals 13 residues. In DNA form, the CDR3 reads TGCGCCAGCAGCGTCGGACAGAACACTGAAGCTTTCTTT. Its protein product is CASSVGQNTEAFF.

The chain links TRBV6-5 to TRBJ1-2; 9 bases agree with TRBD1. Germline V gene data show CDR1 as MNHEY and CDR2 as SVGAGI. There are 16 residues in the CDR3. Trimming cost V 2 bases and J 5 bases; bases outside gene matches: 9. This CDR3 reads CASSYLTGQGIYGYTF. The CDR3 nucleotides read TGTGCCAGCAGTTACCTTACCGGACAGGGGATATATGGCTACACCTTC.

This rearrangement joins TRBV2 to TRBJ1-5; TRBD1 matches 8 bases. Losses at the gene ends were 1 base for V and 5 bases for J; bases not matched to a gene: 1. The germline CDR1 and CDR2 sequences are SNHLY and FYNNEI. The CDR3 loop spans 14 amino acids. The CDR3 loop is CASSEEQGDQPQHF. DNA for the CDR3: TGTGCCAGCAGTGAAGAACAGGGGGATCAGCCCCAGCATTTT. Together with reference TRBV2 and TRBJ1-5, the CDR3 gives the full variable domain: EPEVTQTPSHQVTQMGQEVILRCVPISNHLYFYWYRQILGQKVEFLVSFYNNEISEKSEIFDDQFSVERPDGSNFTLKIRSTKLEDSAMYFCASSEEQGDQPQHFGDGTRLSIL.

This clone was observed a single time. The chain carries TRBV30 and TRBJ2-7, with D perhaps TRBD1 or TRBD2 (5 bases each). This CDR3 region has 14 residues. Trimming pared 2 bases from V and 3 bases from J, leaving 14 bases between. Germline-derived CDR1 and CDR2 are GTSNPN and SVGIG (reference sequence). CDR3 in amino acids: CAWSLDVRGYEQYF. The CDR3 DNA reads TGTGCCTGGAGTTTGGACGTGAGGGGCTACGAGCAGTACTTC.